Shown below are 4 T cell receptor beta chains from a single sample sequenced in a study of shared clonotypes between healthy human individuals. Profiling relied on immunoSEQ multiplex PCR, and the TCRdb table lists in-frame clones only, not all of them. The sample includes just over 2,000,000 clones, 90% to 95% of them seen just once. Material for sequencing was naive CD4+ T cells sorted from blood. Subset given: CD45RA+ positively selected. All receptors come from a man between 18 and 29 years old in good health.

In this sample, this clone turned up a few times. CDR3 sequence reads: CASGGAYNEQFF. The CDR3 coding sequence is TGTGCCAGCGGGGGGGCCTACAATGAGCAGTTCTTC. The gene calls are TRBV6-5 and TRBJ2-1; 7 bases agree with TRBD2. J was trimmed by 2 bases and V by 8 bases; bases with no gene match: 0. CDR3 size: 12 residues. The germline V gene encodes CDR1 MNHEY and CDR2 SVGAGI.

The CDR3 DNA is TGTGCCAGCAGCTTTACGGGACGGGAAGAGACCCAGTACTTC. Amino acid sequence: CASSFTGREETQYF. The V call is TRBV7-2, the J call TRBJ2-5; D may match TRBD1 or TRBD2 (5 bases each). CDR3 length: 14 amino acids. Trimming shortened V by 3 bases and J by 3 bases, and 11 bases separated the two germline ends. Germline-derived CDR1 and CDR2 are SGHTA and FQGNSA. Supplemented by reference TRBV7-2 and TRBJ2-5, the full variable domain reads GAGVSQSPSNKVTEKGKDVELRCDPISGHTALYWYRQSLGQGLEFLIYFQGNSAPDKSGLPSDRFSAERTGGSVSTLTIQRTQQEDSAVYLCASSFTGREETQYFGPGTRLLVL.

The V call is TRBV2, the J call TRBJ2-2, with D tentatively TRBD1 or TRBD2 (6 bases each). CDR3 size: 14 residues. Deletions cut 1 base from V and 5 bases from J, with 8 bases between. Per germline, CDR1 SNHLY and CDR2 FYNNEI. CDR3 loop: CASSEEGGTGELFF. The CDR3 nucleotides are TGTGCCAGCAGTGAAGAGGGGGGAACCGGGGAGCTGTTTTTT.

This chain uses TRBV7-2 with TRBJ1-5; TRBD1 matches 7 bases. The trim removed 1 base at V and 2 bases at J, leaving 2 bases unmatched. The CDR3 runs 15 residues. CDR1 is SGHTA, CDR2 FQGNSA, per germline. For the CDR3, the DNA is TGTGCCAGCAGCTTAGGGGACAGCGGCAATCAGCCCCAGCATTTT. This gives the protein CASSLGDSGNQPQHF. The full variable domain, its missing parts supplied by reference TRBV7-2 and TRBJ1-5, is GAGVSQSPSNKVTEKGKDVELRCDPISGHTALYWYRQSLGQGLEFLIYFQGNSAPDKSGLPSDRFSAERTGGSVSTLTIQRTQQEDSAVYLCASSLGDSGNQPQHFGDGTRLSIL.